This entry is about one T cell receptor beta chain. Its cognate antigen is unknown. The use of a sample-barcoded 5' primer and a J-beta primer mix characterized a second PCR of roughly 6 to 11 cycles. TCRdb recomputed calls from the 5' RACE reads with MiXCR, one row per CDR3 protein. The table shows more than 600,000 distinct CDR3 sequences, with about 25% occurring only once. This sample is part of a study of blood T cells in healthy people across ages. Study-wide results and caveats: In older individuals, TCR beta diversity per million T cells was lower, falling roughly linearly with age.

These same records also appear under a second study, on T cells of mothers and their children.

Source material: blood. The sequence derives from a boy between 10 and 17 years old in good health.

This CDR3 reads CSARTPGVYQETQYF. The CDR3, as DNA: TGCAGTGCTAGGACCCCAGGGGTATACCAAGAGACCCAGTACTTC. V is TRBV20-1 and J is TRBJ2-5; maybe TRBD1 (6 bases). The CDR3 is made up of 15 amino acids. The germline V gene encodes CDR1 DFQATT and CDR2 SNEGSKA (reference sequence). The V gene lost 3 bases and the J gene lost 0 bases, with 14 bases spanning the gap.